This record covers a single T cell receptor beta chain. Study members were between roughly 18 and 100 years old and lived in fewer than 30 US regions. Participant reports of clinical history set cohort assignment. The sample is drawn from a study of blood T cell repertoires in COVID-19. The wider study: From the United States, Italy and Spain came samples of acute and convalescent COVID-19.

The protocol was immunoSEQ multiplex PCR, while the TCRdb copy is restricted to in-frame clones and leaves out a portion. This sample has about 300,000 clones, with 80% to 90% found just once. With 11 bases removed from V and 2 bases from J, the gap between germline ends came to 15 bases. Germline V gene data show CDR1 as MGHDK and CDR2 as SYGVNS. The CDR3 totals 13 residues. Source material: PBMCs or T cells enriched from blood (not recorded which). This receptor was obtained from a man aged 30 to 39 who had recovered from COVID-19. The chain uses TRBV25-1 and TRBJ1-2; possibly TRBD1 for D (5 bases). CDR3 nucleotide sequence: TGTGCCTCCCAGCAGGGTTGGAACTATGGCTACACCTTC. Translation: CASQQGWNYGYTF.